This T cell receptor (beta chain) was recovered during a study of shared clonotypes between healthy human individuals. Naive CD8 cells, CD45RO-negative and positively selected for CCR7, excluded terminally differentiated effector memory CD45RA+ cells. The method was immunoSEQ multiplex PCR; TCRdb's version includes in-frame clones alone and lacks a portion of them. Of about 820,000 clones in the sample, around 92% were seen once. CDR3 size: 15 residues. In germline, CDR1 is SGHVS, CDR2 FNYEAQ. V shed 2 bases, J shed 2 bases, and the junction held 5 bases outside the gene matches. The receptor's source is a young man in good health. The chain recombines TRBV7-6 with TRBJ2-7; 8 nucleotides line up with TRBD1. Sequencing was performed on naive CD8+ T cells sorted from blood. As DNA, the CDR3 is TGTGCCAGCAGCTTACTACAGGGGGATGCCTACGAGCAGTACTTC. Its protein product is CASSLLQGDAYEQYF.